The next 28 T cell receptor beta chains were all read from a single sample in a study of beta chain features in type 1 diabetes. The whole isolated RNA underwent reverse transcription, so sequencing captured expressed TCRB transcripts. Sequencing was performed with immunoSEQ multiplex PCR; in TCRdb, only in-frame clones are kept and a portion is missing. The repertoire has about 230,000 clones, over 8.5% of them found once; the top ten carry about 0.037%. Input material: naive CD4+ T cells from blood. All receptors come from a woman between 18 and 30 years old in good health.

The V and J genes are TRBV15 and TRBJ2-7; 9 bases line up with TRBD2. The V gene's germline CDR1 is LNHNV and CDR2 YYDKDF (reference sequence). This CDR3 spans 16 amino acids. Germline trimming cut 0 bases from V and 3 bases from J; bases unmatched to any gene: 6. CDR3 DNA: TGTGCCACCAGCAGAGATCGTCTTAGCGGGAGCTACGAGCAGTACTTC. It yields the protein CATSRDRLSGSYEQYF.

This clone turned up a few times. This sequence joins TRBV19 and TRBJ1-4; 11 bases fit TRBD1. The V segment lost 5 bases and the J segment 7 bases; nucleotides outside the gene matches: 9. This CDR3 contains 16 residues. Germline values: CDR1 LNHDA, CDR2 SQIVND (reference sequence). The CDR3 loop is CASSPGPGQGVEKLFF. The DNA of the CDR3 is TGTGCCAGTAGTCCTGGGCCGGGACAGGGGGTTGAAAAACTGTTTTTT.

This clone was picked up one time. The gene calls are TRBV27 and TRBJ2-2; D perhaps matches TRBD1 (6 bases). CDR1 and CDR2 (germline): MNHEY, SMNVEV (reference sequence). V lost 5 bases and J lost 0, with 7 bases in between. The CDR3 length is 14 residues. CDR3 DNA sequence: TGTGCCAGCAGTAGGGGGACGAACACCGGGGAGCTGTTTTTT. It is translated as CASSRGTNTGELFF.

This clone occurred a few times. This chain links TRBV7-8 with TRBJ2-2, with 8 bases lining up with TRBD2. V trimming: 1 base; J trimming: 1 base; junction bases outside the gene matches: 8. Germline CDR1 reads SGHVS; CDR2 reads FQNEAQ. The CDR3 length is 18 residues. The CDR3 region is CASSLVGGGGVNTGELFF. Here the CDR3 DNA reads TGTGCCAGCAGCTTAGTCGGGGGGGGCGGGGTGAACACCGGGGAGCTGTTTTTT. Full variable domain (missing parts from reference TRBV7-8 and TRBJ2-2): GAGVSQSPRYKVAKRGQDVALRCDPISGHVSLFWYQQALGQGPEFLTYFQNEAQLDKSGLPSDRFFAERPEGSVSTLKIQRTQQEDSAVYLCASSLVGGGGVNTGELFFGEGSRLTVL.

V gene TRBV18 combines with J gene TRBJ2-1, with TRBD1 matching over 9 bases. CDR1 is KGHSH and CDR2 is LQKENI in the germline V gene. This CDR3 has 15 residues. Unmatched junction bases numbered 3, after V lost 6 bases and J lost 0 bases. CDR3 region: CASSLTGGSYNEQFF. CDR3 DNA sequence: TGTGCCAGCTCCCTGACAGGGGGCTCCTACAATGAGCAGTTCTTC.

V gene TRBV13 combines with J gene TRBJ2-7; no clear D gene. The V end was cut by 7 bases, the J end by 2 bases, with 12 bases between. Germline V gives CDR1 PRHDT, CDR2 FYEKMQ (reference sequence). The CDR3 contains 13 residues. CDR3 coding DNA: TGTGCCAGCAACTTGATGGGCCCCTACGAGCAGTACTTC. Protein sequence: CASNLMGPYEQYF.

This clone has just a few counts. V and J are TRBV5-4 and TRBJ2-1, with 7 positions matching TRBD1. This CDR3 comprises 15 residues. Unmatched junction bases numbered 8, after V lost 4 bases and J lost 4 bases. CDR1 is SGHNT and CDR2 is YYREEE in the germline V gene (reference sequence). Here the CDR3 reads CASSQGQESYNEQFF. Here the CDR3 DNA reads TGTGCCAGCAGCCAAGGACAGGAGTCTTACAATGAGCAGTTCTTC.

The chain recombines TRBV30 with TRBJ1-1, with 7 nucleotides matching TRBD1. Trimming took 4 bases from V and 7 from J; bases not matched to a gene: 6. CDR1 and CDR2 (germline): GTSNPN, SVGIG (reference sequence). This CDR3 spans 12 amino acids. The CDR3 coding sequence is TGTGCCTGGATTGTACAGGGGTTTGAAGCTTTCTTT. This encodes CAWIVQGFEAFF. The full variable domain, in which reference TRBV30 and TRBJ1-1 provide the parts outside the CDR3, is SQTIHQWPATLVQPVGSPLSLECTVEGTSNPNLYWYRQAAGRGLQLLFYSVGIGQISSEVPQNLSASRPQDRQFILSSKKLLLSDSGFYLCAWIVQGFEAFFGQGTRLTVV.

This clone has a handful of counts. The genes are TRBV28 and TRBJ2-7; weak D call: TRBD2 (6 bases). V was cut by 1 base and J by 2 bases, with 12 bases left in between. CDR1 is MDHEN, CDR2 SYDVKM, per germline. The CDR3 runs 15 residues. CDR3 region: CASSLYASAAYEQYF. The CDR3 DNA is TGTGCCAGCAGTTTATACGCTAGCGCGGCCTACGAGCAGTACTTC.

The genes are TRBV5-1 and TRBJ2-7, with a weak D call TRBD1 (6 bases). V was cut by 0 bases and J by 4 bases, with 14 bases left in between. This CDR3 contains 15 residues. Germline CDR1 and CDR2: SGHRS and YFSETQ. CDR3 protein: CASSLGTGPGYEQYF. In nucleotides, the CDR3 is TGCGCCAGCAGCTTGGGAACAGGGCCTGGGTACGAGCAGTACTTC.

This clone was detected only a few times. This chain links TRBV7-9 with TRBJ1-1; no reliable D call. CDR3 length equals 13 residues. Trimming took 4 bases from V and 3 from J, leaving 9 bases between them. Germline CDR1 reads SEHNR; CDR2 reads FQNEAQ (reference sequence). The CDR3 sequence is CASSWVRDTEAFF. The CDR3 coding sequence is TGTGCCAGCAGCTGGGTTCGGGACACTGAAGCTTTCTTT.

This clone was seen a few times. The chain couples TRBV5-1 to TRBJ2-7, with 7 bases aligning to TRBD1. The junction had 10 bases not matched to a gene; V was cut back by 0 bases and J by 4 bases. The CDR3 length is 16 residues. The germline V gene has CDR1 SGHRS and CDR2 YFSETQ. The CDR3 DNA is TGCGCCAGCAGCTTGGCCCTCCCGGGACAGCAGTACGAGCAGTACTTC. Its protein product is CASSLALPGQQYEQYF.

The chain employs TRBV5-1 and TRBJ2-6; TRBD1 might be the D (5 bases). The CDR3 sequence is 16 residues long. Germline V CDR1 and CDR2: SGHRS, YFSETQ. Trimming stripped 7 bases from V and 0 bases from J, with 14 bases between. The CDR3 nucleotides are TGCGCCAGCGGAGCAGGGCAATCCTCTGGGGCCAACGTCCTGACTTTC. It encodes CASGAGQSSGANVLTF.

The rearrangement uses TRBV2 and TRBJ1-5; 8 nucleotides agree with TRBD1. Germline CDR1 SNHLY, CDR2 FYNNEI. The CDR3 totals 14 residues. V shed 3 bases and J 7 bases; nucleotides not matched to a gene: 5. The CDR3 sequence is CASSDGQGRQPQHF. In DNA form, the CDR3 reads TGTGCCAGCAGTGACGGACAGGGTCGACAGCCCCAGCATTTT.

Here the CDR3 reads CASSYLRGASNGQFF. The CDR3 DNA follows: TGTGCCAGCAGTTACCTCCGGGGAGCCTCTAACGGGCAGTTCTTC. This sequence joins TRBV6-5 and TRBJ2-1, with a weak D call TRBD2 (5 bases). The V end was cut by 2 bases, the J end by 12 bases, with 20 bases between. The germline V gene encodes CDR1 MNHEY and CDR2 SVGAGI. CDR3 length: 15 amino acids.

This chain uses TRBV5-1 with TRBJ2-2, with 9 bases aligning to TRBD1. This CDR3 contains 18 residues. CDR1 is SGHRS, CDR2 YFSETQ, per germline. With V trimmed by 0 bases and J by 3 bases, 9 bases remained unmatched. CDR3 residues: CASSLEVWRDRDTGELFF. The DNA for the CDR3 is TGCGCCAGCAGCTTGGAAGTATGGCGGGACAGGGACACCGGGGAGCTGTTTTTT.

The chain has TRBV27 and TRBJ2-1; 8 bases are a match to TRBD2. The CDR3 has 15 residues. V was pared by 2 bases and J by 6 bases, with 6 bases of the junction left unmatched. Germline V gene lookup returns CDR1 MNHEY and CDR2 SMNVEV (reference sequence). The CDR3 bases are TGTGCCAGCAGTTTAAGGAGCGGGAGTTCCAATGAGCAGTTCTTC. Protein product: CASSLRSGSSNEQFF.

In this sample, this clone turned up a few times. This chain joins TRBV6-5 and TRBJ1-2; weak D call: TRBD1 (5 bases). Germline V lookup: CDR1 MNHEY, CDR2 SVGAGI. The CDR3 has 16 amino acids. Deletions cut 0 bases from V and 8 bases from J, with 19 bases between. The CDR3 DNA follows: TGTGCCAGCAGTTACTCCACCGACAGTCCGATCGGGGGCTACACCTTC. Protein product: CASSYSTDSPIGGYTF.

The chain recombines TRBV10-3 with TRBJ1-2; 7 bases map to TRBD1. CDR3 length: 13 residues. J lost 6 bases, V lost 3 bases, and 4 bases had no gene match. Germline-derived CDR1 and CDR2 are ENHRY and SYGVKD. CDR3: CAISERQGHGYTF. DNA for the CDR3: TGTGCCATCAGTGAACGACAGGGACATGGCTACACCTTC.

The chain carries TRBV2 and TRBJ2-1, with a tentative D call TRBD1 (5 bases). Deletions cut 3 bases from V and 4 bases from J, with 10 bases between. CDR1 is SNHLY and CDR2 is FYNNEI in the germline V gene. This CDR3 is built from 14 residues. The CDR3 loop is CASSEGQIYNEQFF. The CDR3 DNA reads TGTGCCAGCAGTGAGGGGCAGATTTACAATGAGCAGTTCTTC.

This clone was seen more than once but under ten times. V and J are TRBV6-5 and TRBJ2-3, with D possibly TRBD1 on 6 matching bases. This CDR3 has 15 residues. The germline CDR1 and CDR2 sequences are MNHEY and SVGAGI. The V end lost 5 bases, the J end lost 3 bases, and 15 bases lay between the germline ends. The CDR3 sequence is CASSPRDIRTDTQYF. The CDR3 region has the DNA TGTGCCAGCAGTCCACGGGACATAAGGACAGATACGCAGTATTTT.

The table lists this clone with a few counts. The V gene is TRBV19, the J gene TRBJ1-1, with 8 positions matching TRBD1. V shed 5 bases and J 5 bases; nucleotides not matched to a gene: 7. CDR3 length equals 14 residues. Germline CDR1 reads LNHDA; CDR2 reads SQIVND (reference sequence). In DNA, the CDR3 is TGTGCCAGTAGTTCGACAGGGGTGGGGACTGAAGCTTTCTTT. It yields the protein CASSSTGVGTEAFF.

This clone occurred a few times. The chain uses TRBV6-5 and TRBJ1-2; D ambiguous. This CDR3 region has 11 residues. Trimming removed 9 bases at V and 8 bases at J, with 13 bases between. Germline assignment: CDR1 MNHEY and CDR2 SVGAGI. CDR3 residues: CASCCSLGYTF. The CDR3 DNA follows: TGTGCCAGTTGCTGCTCCCTAGGCTACACCTTC.

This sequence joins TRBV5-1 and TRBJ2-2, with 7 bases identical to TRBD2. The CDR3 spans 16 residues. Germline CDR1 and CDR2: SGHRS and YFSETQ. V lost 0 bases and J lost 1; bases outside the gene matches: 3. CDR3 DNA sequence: TGCGCCAGCAGCTTGGAGCCTAGCGGGAACACCGGGGAGCTGTTTTTT. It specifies CASSLEPSGNTGELFF.

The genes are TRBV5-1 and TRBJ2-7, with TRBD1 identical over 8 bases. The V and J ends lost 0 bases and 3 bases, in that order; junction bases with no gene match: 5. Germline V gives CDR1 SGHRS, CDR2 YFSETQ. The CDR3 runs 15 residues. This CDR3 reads CASSLVQGTGYEQYF. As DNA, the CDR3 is TGCGCCAGCAGCTTGGTACAGGGGACAGGCTACGAGCAGTACTTC.

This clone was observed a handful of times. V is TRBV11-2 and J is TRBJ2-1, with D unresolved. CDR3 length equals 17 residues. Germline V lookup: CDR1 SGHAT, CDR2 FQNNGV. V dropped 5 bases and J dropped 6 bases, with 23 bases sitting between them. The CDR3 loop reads CASSPRWSFSMGNEQFF. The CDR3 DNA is TGTGCCAGCAGCCCTAGGTGGAGCTTCTCTATGGGCAATGAGCAGTTCTTC.

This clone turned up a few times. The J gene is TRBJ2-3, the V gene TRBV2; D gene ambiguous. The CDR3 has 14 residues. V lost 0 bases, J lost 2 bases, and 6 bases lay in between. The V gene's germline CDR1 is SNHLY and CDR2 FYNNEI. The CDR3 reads CASSEARITDTQYF. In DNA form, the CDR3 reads TGTGCCAGCAGTGAAGCCCGTATCACAGATACGCAGTATTTT.

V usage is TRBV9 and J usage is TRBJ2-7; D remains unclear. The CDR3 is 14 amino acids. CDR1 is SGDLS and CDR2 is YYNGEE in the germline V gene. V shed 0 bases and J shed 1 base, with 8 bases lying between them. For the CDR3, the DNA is TGTGCCAGCAGCGTAGTAGCCAGATCCTACGAGCAGTACTTC. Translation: CASSVVARSYEQYF.